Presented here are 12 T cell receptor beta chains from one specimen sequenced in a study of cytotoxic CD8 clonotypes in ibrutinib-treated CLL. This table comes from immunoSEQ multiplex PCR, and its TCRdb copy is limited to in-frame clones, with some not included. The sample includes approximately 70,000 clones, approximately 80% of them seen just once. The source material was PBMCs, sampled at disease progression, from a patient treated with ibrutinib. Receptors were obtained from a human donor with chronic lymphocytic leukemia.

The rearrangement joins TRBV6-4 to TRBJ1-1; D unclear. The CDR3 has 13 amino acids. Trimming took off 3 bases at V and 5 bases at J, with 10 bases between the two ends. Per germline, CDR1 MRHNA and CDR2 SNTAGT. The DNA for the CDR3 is TGTGCCAGCAGTGAGGCGGTGGGGACTGAAGCTTTCTTT. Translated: CASSEAVGTEAFF.

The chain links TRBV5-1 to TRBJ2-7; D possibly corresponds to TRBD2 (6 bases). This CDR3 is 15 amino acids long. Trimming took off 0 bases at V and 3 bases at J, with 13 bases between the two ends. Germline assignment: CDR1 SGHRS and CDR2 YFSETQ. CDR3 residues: CASSLEIAGFYEQYF. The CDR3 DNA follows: TGCGCCAGCAGCTTGGAAATTGCGGGATTCTACGAGCAGTACTTC.

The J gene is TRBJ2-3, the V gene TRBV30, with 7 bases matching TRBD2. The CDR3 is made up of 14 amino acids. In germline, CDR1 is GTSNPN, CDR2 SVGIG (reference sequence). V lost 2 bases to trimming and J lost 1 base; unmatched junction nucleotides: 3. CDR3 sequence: CAWSPRGGTDTQYF. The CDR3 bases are TGTGCCTGGAGTCCTCGGGGGGGCACAGATACGCAGTATTTT.

The CDR3 region is CAITKTGQGNYGYTF. The CDR3, as DNA: TGTGCCATCACTAAGACCGGACAGGGGAACTATGGCTACACCTTC. This rearrangement joins TRBV10-3 to TRBJ1-2; 9 bases are shared with TRBD1. V was pared by 7 bases and J by 2 bases, with 8 bases of the junction left unmatched. Germline CDR1 ENHRY, CDR2 SYGVKD. CDR3 size: 15 residues.

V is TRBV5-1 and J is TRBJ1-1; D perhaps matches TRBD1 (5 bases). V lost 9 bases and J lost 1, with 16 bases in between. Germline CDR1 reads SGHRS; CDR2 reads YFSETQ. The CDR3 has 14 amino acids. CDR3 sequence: CATRPGAANTEAFF. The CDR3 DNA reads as TGCGCCACCAGGCCTGGGGCCGCGAACACTGAAGCTTTCTTT.

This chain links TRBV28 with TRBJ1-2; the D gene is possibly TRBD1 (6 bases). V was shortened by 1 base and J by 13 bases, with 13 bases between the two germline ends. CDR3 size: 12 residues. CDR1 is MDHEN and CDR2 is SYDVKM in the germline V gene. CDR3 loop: CASSLLAGARTF. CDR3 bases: TGTGCCAGCAGTTTATTGGCAGGGGCCCGCACCTTC.

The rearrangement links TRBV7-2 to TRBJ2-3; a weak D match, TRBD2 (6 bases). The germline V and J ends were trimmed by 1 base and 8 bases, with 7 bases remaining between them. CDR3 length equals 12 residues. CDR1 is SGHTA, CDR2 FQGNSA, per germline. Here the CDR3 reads CASSLVGGTQYF. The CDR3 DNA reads TGTGCCAGCAGCTTAGTGGGGGGTACGCAGTATTTT.

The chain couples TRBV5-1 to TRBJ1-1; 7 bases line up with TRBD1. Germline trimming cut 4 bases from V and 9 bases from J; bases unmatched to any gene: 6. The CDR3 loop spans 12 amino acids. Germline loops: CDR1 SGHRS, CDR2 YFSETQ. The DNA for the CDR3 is TGCGCCAGCAGCCCCCGAGGGGGCCAAGCTTTCTTT. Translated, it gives CASSPRGGQAFF.

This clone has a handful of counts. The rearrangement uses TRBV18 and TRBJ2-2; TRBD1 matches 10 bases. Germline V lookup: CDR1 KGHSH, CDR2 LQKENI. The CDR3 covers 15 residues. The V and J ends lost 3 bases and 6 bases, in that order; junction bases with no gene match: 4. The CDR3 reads CASSPPGQGSGELFF. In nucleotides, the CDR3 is TGTGCCAGCTCACCGCCGGGACAGGGGTCCGGGGAGCTGTTTTTT.

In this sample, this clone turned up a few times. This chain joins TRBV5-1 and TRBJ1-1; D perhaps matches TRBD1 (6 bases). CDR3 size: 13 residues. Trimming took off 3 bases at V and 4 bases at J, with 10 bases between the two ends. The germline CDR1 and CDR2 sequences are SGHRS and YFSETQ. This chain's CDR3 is CASSSGAGTEAFF. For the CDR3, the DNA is TGCGCCAGCAGCTCAGGGGCGGGCACTGAAGCTTTCTTT.

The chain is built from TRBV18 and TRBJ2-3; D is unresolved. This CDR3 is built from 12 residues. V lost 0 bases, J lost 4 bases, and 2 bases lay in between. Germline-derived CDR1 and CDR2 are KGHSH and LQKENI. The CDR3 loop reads CASSPPSDTQYF. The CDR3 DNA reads TGTGCCAGCTCACCACCGTCAGATACGCAGTATTTT.

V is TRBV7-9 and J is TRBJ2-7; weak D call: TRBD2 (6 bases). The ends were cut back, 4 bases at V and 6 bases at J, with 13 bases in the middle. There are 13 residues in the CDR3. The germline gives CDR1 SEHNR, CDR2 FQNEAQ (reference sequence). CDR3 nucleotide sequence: TGTGCCAGCAGCTCTCTAGCGAGGGGCGAGCAGTACTTC. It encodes CASSSLARGEQYF. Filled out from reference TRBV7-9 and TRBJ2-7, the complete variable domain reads DTGVSQNPRHKITKRGQNVTFRCDPISEHNRLYWYRQTLGQGPEFLTYFQNEAQLEKSRLLSDRFSAERPKGSFSTLEIQRTEQGDSAMYLCASSSLARGEQYFGPGTRLTVT.